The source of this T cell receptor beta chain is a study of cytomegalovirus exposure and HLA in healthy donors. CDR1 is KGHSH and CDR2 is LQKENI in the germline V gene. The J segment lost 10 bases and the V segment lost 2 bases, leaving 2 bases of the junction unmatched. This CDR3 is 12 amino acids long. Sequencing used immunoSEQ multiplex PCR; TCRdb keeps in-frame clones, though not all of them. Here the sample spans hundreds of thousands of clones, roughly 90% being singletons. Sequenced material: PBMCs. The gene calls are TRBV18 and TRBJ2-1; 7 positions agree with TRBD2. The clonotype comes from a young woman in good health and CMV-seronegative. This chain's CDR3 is CASSPVREEQFF. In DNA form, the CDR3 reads TGTGCCAGCTCACCAGTGCGGGAGGAGCAGTTCTTC. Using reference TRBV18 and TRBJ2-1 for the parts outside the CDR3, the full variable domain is NAGVMQNPRHLVRRRGQEARLRCSPMKGHSHVYWYRQLPEEGLKFMVYLQKENIIDESGMPKERFSAEFPKEGPSILRIQQVVRGDSAAYFCASSPVREEQFFGPGTRLTVL.